The 2 T cell receptor beta chains given below trace back to one sample, sequenced in a study of CD8+ T cells in alopecia areata. RNA extraction and reverse transcription yielded cDNA as sequencing template. Some clones are missing from TCRdb's copy, which holds only in-frame ones; the method was immunoSEQ multiplex PCR. The data contain more than 200,000 clones, less than 80% of them singletons. The source was CD4+ T cells sorted from blood, collected at week 0. The source is a human donor with alopecia areata.

V gene TRBV5-1 combines with J gene TRBJ1-2, with D hard to call. V lost 0 bases and J 0 bases, leaving 6 bases between the germline ends. The CDR3 is 14 amino acids. Germline CDR1 is SGHRS and CDR2 is YFSETQ. CDR3 sequence (DNA): TGCGCCAGCAGCTTGGACAGTTCTAACTATGGCTACACCTTC. Translation: CASSLDSSNYGYTF.

This clone was counted between two and nine times. The chain employs TRBV2 and TRBJ1-2; D is perhaps TRBD1 (6 bases). The CDR3 runs to 15 residues. Germline V CDR1 and CDR2: SNHLY, FYNNEI. Deletions cut 5 bases from V and 1 base from J, with 14 bases between. CDR3 coding DNA: TGTGCCAGCAGTCCCCGGGGGGCGGATAACTATGGCTACACCTTC. As protein: CASSPRGADNYGYTF.